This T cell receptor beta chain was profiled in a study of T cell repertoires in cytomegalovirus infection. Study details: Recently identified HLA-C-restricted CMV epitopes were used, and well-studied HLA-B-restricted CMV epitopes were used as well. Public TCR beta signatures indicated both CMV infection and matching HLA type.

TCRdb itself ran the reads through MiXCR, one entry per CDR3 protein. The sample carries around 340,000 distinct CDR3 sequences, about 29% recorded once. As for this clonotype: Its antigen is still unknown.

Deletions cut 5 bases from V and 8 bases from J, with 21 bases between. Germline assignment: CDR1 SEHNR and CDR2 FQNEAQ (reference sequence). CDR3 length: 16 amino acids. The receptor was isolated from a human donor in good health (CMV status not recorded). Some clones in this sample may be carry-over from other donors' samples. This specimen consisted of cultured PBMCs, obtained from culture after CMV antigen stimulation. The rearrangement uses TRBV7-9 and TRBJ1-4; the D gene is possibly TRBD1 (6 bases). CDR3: CASSPTDGTRSEKLFF. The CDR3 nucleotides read TGTGCCAGCAGCCCAACAGACGGGACAAGGTCCGAAAAACTGTTTTTT.